The 19 T cell receptor beta chains presented below share a single source sample, sequenced in a study of metastatic and nonmetastatic thyroid tumors. All patients were treatment-naive before thyroid surgery. Via MiXCR, TCRdb re-called the PCR reads. This sample has over 50,000 clones, with just under 30% found just once. The sample taken for sequencing was blood. Every receptor here comes from a female donor with papillary thyroid cancer or a benign thyroid nodule (not recorded which). Some clones in this sample may be carry-over from other donors' samples.

The rearrangement joins TRBV15 to TRBJ1-2; 7 bases map to TRBD1. Germline-derived CDR1 and CDR2 are LNHNV and YYDKDF (reference sequence). V gave up 4 bases and J gave up 0 bases; unmatched junction bases: 8. The CDR3 has 16 amino acids. As DNA, the CDR3 is TGTGCCACCAGCAAGACAGGGATTGCTTCTAACTATGGCTACACCTTC. Its translation is CATSKTGIASNYGYTF.

The rearrangement uses TRBV6-1 and TRBJ2-7; 8 bases are a match to TRBD2. In germline, CDR1 is MNHNS, CDR2 SASEGT. J was trimmed by 7 bases and V by 11 bases; bases with no gene match: 10. The CDR3 contains 12 residues. This CDR3 reads CASGGGMREQYF. CDR3 nucleotides: TGTGCCTCCGGCGGGGGGATGAGGGAGCAGTACTTC.

This clone turned up a few times. The rearrangement joins TRBV20-1 to TRBJ2-6, with TRBD1 identical over 10 bases. Trimming took 6 bases from V and 2 from J; bases not matched to a gene: 4. Germline CDR1 DFQATT, CDR2 SNEGSKA (reference sequence). The CDR3 is 15 amino acids. The CDR3 sequence is CSAGQGGAGANVLTF. CDR3 coding DNA: TGCAGTGCAGGACAGGGGGGTGCTGGGGCCAACGTCCTGACTTTC.

This clone was picked up a small number of times. The chain has TRBV13 and TRBJ2-7; the match to TRBD1 covers 10 bases. The CDR3 sequence is 13 residues long. The V segment lost 3 bases and the J segment 7 bases; nucleotides outside the gene matches: 3. Per germline, CDR1 PRHDT and CDR2 FYEKMQ (reference sequence). This CDR3 reads CASSFQDRGEQYF. The DNA for the CDR3 is TGTGCCAGCAGCTTCCAGGACAGGGGGGAGCAGTACTTC.

CDR3 coding DNA: TGTGCCAGCAGCTTGACGGGGGCAGGTGGCTACACCTTC. Translation: CASSLTGAGGYTF. The J gene is TRBJ1-2, the V gene TRBV7-9, with D possibly matching TRBD1 (6 bases). CDR1 is SEHNR, CDR2 FQNEAQ, per germline (reference sequence). The CDR3 is made up of 13 amino acids. Trimming took off 3 bases at V and 7 bases at J, with 12 bases between the two ends.

This clone was counted once. The chain combines TRBV11-2 with TRBJ2-7; D perhaps matches TRBD2 (7 bases). The CDR3 runs to 17 residues. Germline CDR1 reads SGHAT; CDR2 reads FQNNGV. Trimming removed 8 bases from V and 3 bases from J, with 26 bases in between. The CDR3: CASGRGGETQWGYEQYF. Written as DNA, the CDR3 is TGTGCCAGCGGGAGGGGGGGAGAGACCCAGTGGGGCTACGAGCAGTACTTC.

The CDR3 coding sequence is TGTGCCAGCAGCCCGGGACAGGCGAACACTGAAGCTTTCTTT. The encoded protein is CASSPGQANTEAFF. J is TRBJ1-1 and V is TRBV6-4, with TRBD1 matching over 8 bases. The germline CDR1 and CDR2 sequences are MRHNA and SNTAGT. The V and J ends lost 6 bases and 1 base, in that order; junction bases with no gene match: 4. This CDR3 is built from 14 residues.

This clone came up a few times. This chain uses TRBV7-3 with TRBJ2-1, with D tentatively TRBD2 (5 bases). V gave up 4 bases and J gave up 9 bases, with 16 bases separating them. CDR1 SGHTA and CDR2 FQGTGA come from the germline V gene. The CDR3 loop spans 14 amino acids. DNA for the CDR3: TGTGCCAGCAGCTATACCGGGAACCCCAGTGAGCAGTTCTTC. Translation gives CASSYTGNPSEQFF. Based on the CDR3 plus reference TRBV7-3 and TRBJ2-1, the full variable domain is GAGVSQTPSNKVTEKGKYVELRCDPISGHTALYWYRQSLGQGPEFLIYFQGTGAADDSGLPNDRFFAVRPEGSVSTLKIQRTERGDSAVYLCASSYTGNPSEQFFGPGTRLTVL.

This clone appeared a few times. The chain joins TRBV6-5 to TRBJ1-2; 9 nucleotides match TRBD1. The V gene's germline CDR1 is MNHEY and CDR2 SVGAGI. Unmatched junction bases numbered 8, after V lost 0 bases and J lost 6 bases. The CDR3 spans 16 residues. CDR3 sequence: CASSYSLRDRVDGYTF. The CDR3 DNA sequence: TGTGCCAGCAGTTACTCCCTCCGGGACAGGGTTGATGGCTACACCTTC.

The chain couples TRBV9 to TRBJ2-1; 9 bases are shared with TRBD2. The germline V gene has CDR1 SGDLS and CDR2 YYNGEE. The CDR3 sequence is 16 residues long. Trimming removed 2 bases from V and 6 bases from J; junction bases left unmatched: 9. The CDR3 DNA follows: TGTGCCAGCAGCGTCGCGGCGGGGGGGCTAGGCAATGAGCAGTTCTTC. Its translation: CASSVAAGGLGNEQFF.

This clone turned up a few times. This sequence joins TRBV12-3 or TRBV12-4 and TRBJ2-2; D is ambiguous. This CDR3 has 13 residues. V lost 2 bases and J 7 bases, leaving 8 bases between the germline ends. The CDR3: CASSLKGGGELFF. CDR3 in DNA: TGTGCCAGCAGTTTAAAAGGCGGCGGGGAGCTGTTTTTT.

This clone was recorded a few times. This rearrangement joins TRBV7-3 to TRBJ2-1; 8 bases map to TRBD1. The V gene's germline CDR1 is SGHTA and CDR2 FQGTGA. The junction had 5 bases not matched to a gene; V was cut back by 2 bases and J by 5 bases. The CDR3 runs 15 residues. CDR3 in amino acids: CASSLGQGRDNEQFF. In nucleotides, the CDR3 is TGTGCCAGCAGCTTAGGACAGGGAAGGGACAATGAGCAGTTCTTC.

This clone was seen only a few times. The chain is built from TRBV10-1 and TRBJ2-2, with D uncertain. The V end was cut by 8 bases, the J end by 3 bases, with 10 bases between. CDR3 length: 13 amino acids. The germline V gene has CDR1 WNHNN and CDR2 SYGVQD (reference sequence). DNA of the CDR3: TGCGCCAGCTCGCACGGAGACACCGGGGAGCTGTTTTTT. Amino acids: CASSHGDTGELFF.

The chain combines TRBV14 with TRBJ2-7, with 7 bases lining up with TRBD1. The junction had 7 bases not matched to a gene; V was cut back by 2 bases and J by 3 bases. The CDR3 has 15 amino acids. Germline V CDR1 and CDR2: SGHDN, FVKESK. The CDR3 protein is CASSQLPGQNYEQYF. CDR3 nucleotides: TGTGCCAGCAGCCAACTTCCGGGACAGAACTACGAGCAGTACTTC.

The gene calls are TRBV28 and TRBJ2-1; 9 bases agree with TRBD1. Per germline, CDR1 MDHEN and CDR2 SYDVKM. The junction had 6 bases not matched to a gene; V was cut back by 2 bases and J by 7 bases. CDR3 length: 15 residues. In DNA form, the CDR3 reads TGTGCCAGCAGTTTACGGGACAGGGTGAGGAATGAGCAGTTCTTC. Its translation: CASSLRDRVRNEQFF.

Turning to this clone: With a much larger clone just one base away, this may be a read error. V gene TRBV7-8 combines with J gene TRBJ2-1; the D gene is possibly TRBD2 (5 bases). This CDR3 spans 14 amino acids. The germline V and J ends were trimmed by 1 base and 8 bases, with 12 bases remaining between them. The germline V gene has CDR1 SGHVS and CDR2 FQNEAQ. CDR3 nucleotide sequence: TGTGCCAGCAGCTTAGAGGGTACTAGTGATGAGCAGTTCTTC. This codes for CASSLEGTSDEQFF.

Many counts were recorded for this clone. The chain carries TRBV19 and TRBJ1-2; possibly TRBD1 for D (5 bases). The CDR3 consists of 16 residues. The germline gives CDR1 LNHDA, CDR2 SQIVND (reference sequence). The V gene lost 3 bases and the J gene lost 7 bases, with 21 bases spanning the gap. The CDR3 spells CASSMGGTAWEAGYTF. In nucleotides, the CDR3 is TGTGCCAGTAGTATGGGGGGAACAGCTTGGGAGGCTGGCTACACCTTC. The entire variable domain, with the rest obtained from reference TRBV19 and TRBJ1-2, is as follows: DGGITQSPKYLFRKEGQNVTLSCEQNLNHDAMYWYRQDPGQGLRLIYYSQIVNDFQKGDIAEGYSVSREKKESFPLTVTSAQKNPTAFYLCASSMGGTAWEAGYTFGSGTRLTVV.

V usage is TRBV5-1 and J usage is TRBJ2-5; 7 bases are shared with TRBD2. Germline V gene data show CDR1 as SGHRS and CDR2 as YFSETQ. Trimming cost V 0 bases and J 4 bases; bases outside gene matches: 6. CDR3 length: 15 amino acids. The CDR3 here is CASSLGEGRGETQYF. The CDR3 DNA reads TGCGCCAGCAGCTTGGGGGAGGGCCGAGGAGAGACCCAGTACTTC.

The chain uses TRBV7-8 and TRBJ2-7; D is perhaps TRBD2 (5 bases). Germline V CDR1 and CDR2: SGHVS, FQNEAQ. The ends were cut back, 6 bases at V and 2 bases at J, with 14 bases in the middle. CDR3 length equals 14 residues. The CDR3 bases are TGTGCCAGCAGTGGTATGGACTCCGCCTACGAGCAGTACTTC. Translated, it gives CASSGMDSAYEQYF.